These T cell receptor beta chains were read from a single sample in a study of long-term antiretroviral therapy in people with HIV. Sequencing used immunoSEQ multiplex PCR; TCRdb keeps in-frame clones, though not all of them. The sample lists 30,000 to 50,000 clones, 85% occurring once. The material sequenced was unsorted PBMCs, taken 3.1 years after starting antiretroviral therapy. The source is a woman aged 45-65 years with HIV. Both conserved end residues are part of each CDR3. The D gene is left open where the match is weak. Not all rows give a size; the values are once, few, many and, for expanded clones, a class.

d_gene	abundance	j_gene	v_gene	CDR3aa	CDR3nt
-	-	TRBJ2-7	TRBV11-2	CASSLDGLSYEQYF	TGTGCCAGCAGCTTGGACGGATTATCCTACGAGCAGTACTTC
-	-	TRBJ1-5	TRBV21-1	CASSNRGCQPQHF	TGTGCCAGCAGCAATAGGGGATGTCAGCCCCAGCATTTT
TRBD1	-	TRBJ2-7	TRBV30	CAWSGTGYREQYF	TGTGCCTGGAGCGGGACAGGGTATCGCGAGCAGTACTTC
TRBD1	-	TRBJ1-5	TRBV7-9	CASSSQGNQPQHF	TGTGCCAGCAGCTCACAGGGGAATCAGCCCCAGCATTTT
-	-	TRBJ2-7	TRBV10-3	CAISDEGSGRNYEQYF	TGTGCCATCAGTGACGAGGGGTCAGGTCGGAATTACGAGCAGTACTTC
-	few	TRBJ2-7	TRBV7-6	CASSLKWGDYEQYF	TGTGCCAGCAGCTTAAAGTGGGGGGACTACGAGCAGTACTTC
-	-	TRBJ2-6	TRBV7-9	CASSRSTGSGANVLTF	TGTGCCAGCAGTCGATCCACAGGGTCTGGGGCCAACGTCCTGACTTTC
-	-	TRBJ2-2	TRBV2	CASSEWAGSGTGELFF	TGTGCCAGCAGTGAATGGGCAGGGTCAGGAACCGGGGAGCTGTTTTTT
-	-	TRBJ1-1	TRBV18	CASSPLQGEMNTEAFF	TGTGCCAGCTCACCACTTCAGGGTGAGATGAACACTGAAGCTTTCTTT
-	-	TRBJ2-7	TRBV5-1	CASSLGGGPGTLYEQYF	TGCGCCAGCAGCTTGGGTGGGGGGCCGGGGACCCTCTACGAGCAGTACTTC
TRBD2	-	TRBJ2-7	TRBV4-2	CASSQETRGGRDEQYF	TGTGCCAGCAGCCAAGAGACGCGGGGGGGCCGGGATGAGCAGTACTTC
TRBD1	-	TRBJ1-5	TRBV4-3	CASSQGTGNNQPQHF	TGCGCCAGCAGCCAAGGGACAGGGAATAATCAGCCCCAGCATTTT
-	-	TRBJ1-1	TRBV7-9	CASSLARVVGNTEAFF	TGTGCCAGCAGCTTAGCCAGGGTGGTGGGGAACACTGAAGCTTTCTTT
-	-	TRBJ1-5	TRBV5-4	CASSSDYRGGNQPQHF	TGTGCCAGCAGTTCAGACTACAGAGGCGGCAATCAGCCCCAGCATTTT
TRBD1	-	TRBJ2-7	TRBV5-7	CASSYGTDYEQYF	TGTGCCAGCAGCTATGGGACAGACTACGAGCAGTACTTC
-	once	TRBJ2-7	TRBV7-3	CASSSDAGTSYEQYF	TGTGCCAGCAGCTCAGACGCCGGAACGTCGTACGAGCAGTACTTC
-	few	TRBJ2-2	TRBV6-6	CASSYTSGPTGELFF	TGTGCCAGCAGTTACACTTCAGGGCCCACCGGGGAGCTGTTTTTT
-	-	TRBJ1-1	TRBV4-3	CASSRHQGNEAFF	TGCGCCAGCAGCCGCCACCAGGGGAATGAAGCTTTCTTT
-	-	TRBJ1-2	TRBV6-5	CASSYSQGHGYTF	TGTGCCAGCAGTTACTCCCAGGGCCATGGCTACACCTTC
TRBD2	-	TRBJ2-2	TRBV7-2	CASSLRGGATGELFF	TGTGCCAGCAGCTTACGCGGGGGGGCAACCGGGGAGCTGTTTTTT
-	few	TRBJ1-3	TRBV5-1	CASSLAGNTIYF	TGCGCCAGCAGCTTGGCTGGAAACACCATATATTTT
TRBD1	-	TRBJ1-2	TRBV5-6	CASSLYRQGASGYTF	TGTGCCAGCAGCTTATACCGACAGGGGGCAAGTGGCTACACCTTC
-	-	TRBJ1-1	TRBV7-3	CASSLGAGPGAFF	TGTGCCAGCAGCTTGGGGGCCGGCCCGGGAGCTTTCTTT
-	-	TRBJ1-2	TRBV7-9	CASSLDGRSGYTF	TGTGCCAGCAGCTTAGACGGGCGGTCCGGCTACACCTTC
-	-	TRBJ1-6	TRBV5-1	CASSLGNDNSPLHF	TGCGCCAGCAGCTTGGGAAATGATAATTCACCCCTCCACTTT
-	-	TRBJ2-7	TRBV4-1	CASSDPYEQYF	TGCGCCAGCAGCGACCCCTACGAGCAGTACTTC
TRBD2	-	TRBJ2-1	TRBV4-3	CASSQDSNGGWNEQFF	TGCGCCAGCAGCCAAGATAGTAACGGGGGGTGGAATGAGCAGTTCTTC
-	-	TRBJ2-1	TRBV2	CASRIGARGEQFF	TGTGCCAGCAGGATCGGGGCTAGGGGTGAGCAGTTCTTC
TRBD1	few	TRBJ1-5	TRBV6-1	CASSEQGAGNQPQHF	TGTGCCAGCAGTGAACAGGGGGCAGGCAATCAGCCCCAGCATTTT